The TCR beta chain described here comes from a study of blood T cell repertoires in COVID-19. The germline V gene encodes CDR1 SNHLY and CDR2 FYNNEI. The trim removed 6 bases at V and 2 bases at J, leaving 4 bases unmatched. The CDR3 runs to 15 residues. The data were produced by immunoSEQ multiplex PCR, yet TCRdb's version contains in-frame clones alone and is incomplete. The sample records a few hundred thousand clones, 85% to 90% being singletons. The chain carries TRBV2 and TRBJ2-1; 10 bases map to TRBD2. Material for sequencing was PBMCs or T cells enriched from blood (not recorded which). This clonotype originated in a woman younger than 35 who had recovered from COVID-19. The CDR3: CASRRGLAAYNEQFF. For the CDR3, the DNA is TGTGCCAGCAGACGTGGACTAGCGGCCTACAATGAGCAGTTCTTC.